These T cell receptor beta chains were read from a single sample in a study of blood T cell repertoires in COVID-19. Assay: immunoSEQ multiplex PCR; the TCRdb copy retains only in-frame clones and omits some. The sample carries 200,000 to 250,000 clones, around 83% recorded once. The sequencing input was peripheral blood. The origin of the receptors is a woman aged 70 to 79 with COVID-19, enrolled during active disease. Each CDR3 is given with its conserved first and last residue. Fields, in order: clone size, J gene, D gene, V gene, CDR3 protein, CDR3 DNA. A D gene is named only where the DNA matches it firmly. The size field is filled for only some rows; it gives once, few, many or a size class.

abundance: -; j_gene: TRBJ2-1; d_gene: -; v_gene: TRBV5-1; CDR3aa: CASSLMDSYNEQFF; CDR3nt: TGCGCCAGCAGCTTGATGGACTCGTACAATGAGCAGTTCTTC
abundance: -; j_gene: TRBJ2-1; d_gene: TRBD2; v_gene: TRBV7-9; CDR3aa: CASSPLAGASGEQFF; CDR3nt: TGTGCCAGCAGCCCTCTAGCGGGCGCATCGGGTGAGCAGTTCTTC
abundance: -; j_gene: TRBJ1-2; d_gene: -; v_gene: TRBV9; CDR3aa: CASSQAQGLLYGYTF; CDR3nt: TGTGCCAGCAGCCAGGCGCAGGGACTCCTCTATGGCTACACCTTC
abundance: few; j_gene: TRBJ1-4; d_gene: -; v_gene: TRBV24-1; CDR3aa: CATSDSRGGSNEKLFF; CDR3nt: TGTGCCACCAGTGACTCCCGTGGGGGGTCTAATGAAAAACTGTTTTTT
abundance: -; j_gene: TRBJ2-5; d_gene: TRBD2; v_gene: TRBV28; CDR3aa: CASSLQGTRRETQYF; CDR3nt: TGTGCCAGCAGTTTGCAGGGGACTAGGCGAGAGACCCAGTACTTC
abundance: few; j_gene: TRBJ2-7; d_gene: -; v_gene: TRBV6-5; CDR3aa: CASIRDSLSYEQYF; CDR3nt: TGTGCCAGCATTCGGGACTCTCTCTCCTACGAGCAGTACTTC
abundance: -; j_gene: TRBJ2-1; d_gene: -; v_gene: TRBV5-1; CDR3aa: CASSSESRYVHNEQFF; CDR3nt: TGCGCCAGCAGCTCCGAATCCCGGTATGTCCACAATGAGCAGTTCTTC
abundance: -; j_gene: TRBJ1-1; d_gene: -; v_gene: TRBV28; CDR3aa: CASTVVRTGLNTEAFF; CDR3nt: TGTGCCAGCACAGTTGTCCGCACAGGCCTGAACACTGAAGCTTTCTTT
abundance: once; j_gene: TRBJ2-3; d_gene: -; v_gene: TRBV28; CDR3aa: CASSIYRGGIADTQYF; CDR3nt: TGTGCCAGCAGCATCTACAGGGGGGGAATAGCCGATACGCAGTATTTT
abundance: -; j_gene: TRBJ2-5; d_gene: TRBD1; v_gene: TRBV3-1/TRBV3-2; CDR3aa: CASRRQGEETQYF; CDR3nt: TGTGCCAGCAGACGACAGGGGGAGGAGACCCAGTACTTC
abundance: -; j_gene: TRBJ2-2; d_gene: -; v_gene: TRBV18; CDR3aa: CASSGGGASNTGELFF; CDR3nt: TGTGCCAGCTCAGGAGGGGGCGCGTCGAACACCGGGGAGCTGTTTTTT
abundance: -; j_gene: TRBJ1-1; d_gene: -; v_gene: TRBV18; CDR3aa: CASLVGGTLNTEAFF; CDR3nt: TGTGCCAGCTTGGTTGGAGGGACCCTGAACACTGAAGCTTTCTTT
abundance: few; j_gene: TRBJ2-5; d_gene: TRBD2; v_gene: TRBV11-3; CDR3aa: CASSPGGGAKKETQYF; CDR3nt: TGTGCCAGCAGCCCCGGGGGAGGGGCAAAAAAAGAGACCCAGTACTTC
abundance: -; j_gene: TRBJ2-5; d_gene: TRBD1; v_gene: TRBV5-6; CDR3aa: CASSSGQLETQYF; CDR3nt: TGTGCCAGCAGCTCGGGACAGTTGGAGACCCAGTACTTC
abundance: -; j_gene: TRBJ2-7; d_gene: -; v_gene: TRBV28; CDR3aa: CASSLQLGNYEQYF; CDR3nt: TGTGCCAGCAGTTTACAACTAGGGAACTACGAGCAGTACTTC
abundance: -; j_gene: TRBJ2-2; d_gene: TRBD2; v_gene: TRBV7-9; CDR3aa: CASSFTSGYTGELFF; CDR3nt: TGTGCCAGCAGCTTCACTAGCGGGTACACCGGGGAGCTGTTTTTT
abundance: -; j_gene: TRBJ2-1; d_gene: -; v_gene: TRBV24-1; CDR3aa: CATSDSTSSSYNEQFF; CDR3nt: TGTGCCACCAGTGATTCGACTTCAAGCTCCTACAATGAGCAGTTCTTC
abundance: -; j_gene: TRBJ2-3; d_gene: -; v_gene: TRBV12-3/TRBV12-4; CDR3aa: CASSFLTDTQYF; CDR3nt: TGTGCCAGCAGTTTCCTTACAGATACGCAGTATTTT
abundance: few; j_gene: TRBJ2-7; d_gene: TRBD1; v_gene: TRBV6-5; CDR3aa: CASGSGTAYEQYF; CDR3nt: TGTGCCAGCGGTTCCGGGACAGCCTACGAGCAGTACTTC
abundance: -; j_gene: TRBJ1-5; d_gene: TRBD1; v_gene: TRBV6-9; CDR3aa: CASSSGQGRNQPQHF; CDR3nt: TGTGCCAGCAGCAGTGGACAGGGCCGCAATCAGCCCCAGCATTTT
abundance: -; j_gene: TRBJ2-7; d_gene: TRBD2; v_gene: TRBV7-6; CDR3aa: CASSLTGTRHYEQYF; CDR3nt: TGTGCCAGCAGCCTGACCGGGACTAGACACTACGAGCAGTACTTC
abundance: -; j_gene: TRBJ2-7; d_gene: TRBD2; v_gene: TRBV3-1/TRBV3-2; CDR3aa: CASSLSGSTPYEQYF; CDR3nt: TGTGCCAGCAGCCTCAGCGGGAGTACCCCCTACGAGCAGTACTTC
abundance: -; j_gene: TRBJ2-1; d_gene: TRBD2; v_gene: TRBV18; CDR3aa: CASSSGTSVYNEQFF; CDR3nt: TGTGCCAGCTCTTCCGGGACTAGCGTATACAATGAGCAGTTCTTC
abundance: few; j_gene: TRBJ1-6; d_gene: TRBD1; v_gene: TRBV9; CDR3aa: CASSDDRARNSPLHF; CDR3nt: TGTGCCAGCAGCGACGACAGGGCGAGGAATTCACCCCTCCACTTT
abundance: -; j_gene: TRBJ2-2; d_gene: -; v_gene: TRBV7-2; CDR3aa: CASSTGTGTGELFF; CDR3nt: TGTGCCAGCAGCACCGGGACTGGCACCGGGGAGCTGTTTTTT
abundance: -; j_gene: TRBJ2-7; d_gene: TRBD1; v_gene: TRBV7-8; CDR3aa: CASSWTGTDYEQYF; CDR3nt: TGTGCCAGCAGCTGGACCGGGACAGACTACGAGCAGTACTTC
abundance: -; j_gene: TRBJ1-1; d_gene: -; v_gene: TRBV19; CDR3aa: CASSRPGQKAEAFF; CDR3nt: TGTGCCAGTAGTCGCCCTGGACAAAAGGCTGAAGCTTTCTTT
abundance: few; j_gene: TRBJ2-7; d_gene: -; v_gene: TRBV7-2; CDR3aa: CASSLNDAGSYEQYF; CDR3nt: TGTGCCAGCAGCTTAAATGACGCAGGATCCTACGAGCAGTACTTC
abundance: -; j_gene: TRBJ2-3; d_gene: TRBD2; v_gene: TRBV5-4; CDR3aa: CASRSGLAGDSTDTQYF; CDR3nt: TGTGCCAGCAGGTCAGGACTAGCGGGCGATAGCACAGATACGCAGTATTTT
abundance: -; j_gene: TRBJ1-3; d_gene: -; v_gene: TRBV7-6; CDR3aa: CASSWGGSSGNTIYF; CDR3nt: TGTGCCAGCAGCTGGGGCGGAAGCTCTGGAAACACCATATATTTT
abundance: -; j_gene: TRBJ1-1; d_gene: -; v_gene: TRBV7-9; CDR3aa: CASSRFLTAEAFF; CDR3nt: TGTGCCAGCAGCCGATTCTTGACAGCAGAAGCTTTCTTT
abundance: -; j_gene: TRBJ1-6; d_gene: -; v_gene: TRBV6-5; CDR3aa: CASQGTANNSPLHF; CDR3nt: TGTGCCAGCCAGGGGACCGCCAATAATTCACCCCTCCACTTT
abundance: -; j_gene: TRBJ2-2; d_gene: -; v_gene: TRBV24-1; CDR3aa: CATSAKLGVPPNTGELFF; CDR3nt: TGTGCCACCAGTGCCAAACTGGGCGTGCCACCAAACACCGGGGAGCTGTTTTTT
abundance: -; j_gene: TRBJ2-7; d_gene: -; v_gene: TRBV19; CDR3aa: CASSIGDRWTLPSYEQYF; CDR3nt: TGTGCCAGTAGTATTGGAGACAGGTGGACCCTTCCCTCCTACGAGCAGTACTTC
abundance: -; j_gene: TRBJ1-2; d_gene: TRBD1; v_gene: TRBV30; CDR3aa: CAWQSWDRGKNYGYTF; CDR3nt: TGTGCCTGGCAGTCATGGGACAGGGGGAAGAACTATGGCTACACCTTC
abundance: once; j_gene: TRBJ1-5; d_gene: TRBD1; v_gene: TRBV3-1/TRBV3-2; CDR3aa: CASSPKQGGLGQPQHF; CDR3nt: TGTGCCAGCAGCCCAAAACAGGGGGGGTTGGGCCAGCCCCAGCATTTT
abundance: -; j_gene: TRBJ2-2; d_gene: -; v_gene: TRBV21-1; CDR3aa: CASSKGGTGARTGELFF; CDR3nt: TGTGCCAGCAGCAAAGGCGGTACAGGGGCGCGAACCGGGGAGCTGTTTTTT
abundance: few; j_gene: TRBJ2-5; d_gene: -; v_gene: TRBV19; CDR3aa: CASMESGRGTQYF; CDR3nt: TGTGCCAGTATGGAGAGCGGCCGGGGGACCCAGTACTTC
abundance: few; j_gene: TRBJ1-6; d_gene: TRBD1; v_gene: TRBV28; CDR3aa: CASSLSGTGGGGSPLHF; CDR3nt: TGTGCCAGCAGTTTATCGGGGACAGGGGGCGGGGGCTCACCCCTCCACTTT
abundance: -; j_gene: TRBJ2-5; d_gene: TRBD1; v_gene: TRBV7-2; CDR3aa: CASSPRRTGEQETQYF; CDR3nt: TGTGCCAGCAGCCCGAGACGGACAGGGGAGCAAGAGACCCAGTACTTC
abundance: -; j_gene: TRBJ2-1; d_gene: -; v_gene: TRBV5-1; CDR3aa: CASSLATGSYNEQFF; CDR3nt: TGCGCCAGCAGCTTGGCCACGGGGTCCTACAATGAGCAGTTCTTC
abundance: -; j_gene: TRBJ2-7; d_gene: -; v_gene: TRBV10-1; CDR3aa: CASSIGSNYEQYF; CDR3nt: TGCGCCAGCAGTATTGGTAGTAACTACGAGCAGTACTTC
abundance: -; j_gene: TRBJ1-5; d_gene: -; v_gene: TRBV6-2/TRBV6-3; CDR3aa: CASSNRRGINQPQHF; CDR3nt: TGTGCCAGCAGTAACCGGCGGGGGATAAATCAGCCCCAGCATTTT
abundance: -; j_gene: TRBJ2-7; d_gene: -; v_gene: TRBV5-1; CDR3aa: CASSQGPGNAYEQYF; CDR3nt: TGCGCCAGCAGCCAAGGACCGGGAAATGCCTACGAGCAGTACTTC
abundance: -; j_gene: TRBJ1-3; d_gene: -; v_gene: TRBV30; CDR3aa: CAWSVPGNSGNTIYF; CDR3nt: TGTGCCTGGAGTGTACCAGGGAACTCTGGAAACACCATATATTTT
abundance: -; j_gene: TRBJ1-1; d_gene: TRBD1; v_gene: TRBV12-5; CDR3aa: CASGGQGGTEAFF; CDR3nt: TGTGCTAGTGGGGGACAGGGTGGCACTGAAGCTTTCTTT
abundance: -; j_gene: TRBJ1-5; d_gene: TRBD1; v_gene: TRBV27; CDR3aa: CASSRTGGNQPQHF; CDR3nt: TGTGCCAGCAGCCGTACAGGGGGGAATCAGCCCCAGCATTTT
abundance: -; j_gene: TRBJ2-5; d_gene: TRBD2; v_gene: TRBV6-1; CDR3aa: CASSGGLAGVLGKTQYF; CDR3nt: TGTGCCAGCAGTGGGGGACTAGCGGGAGTTCTGGGAAAGACCCAGTACTTC
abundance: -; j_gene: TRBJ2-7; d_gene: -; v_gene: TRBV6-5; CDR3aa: CASSYRDLWYF; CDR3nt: TGTGCCAGCAGTTATAGAGATTTGTGGTACTTC